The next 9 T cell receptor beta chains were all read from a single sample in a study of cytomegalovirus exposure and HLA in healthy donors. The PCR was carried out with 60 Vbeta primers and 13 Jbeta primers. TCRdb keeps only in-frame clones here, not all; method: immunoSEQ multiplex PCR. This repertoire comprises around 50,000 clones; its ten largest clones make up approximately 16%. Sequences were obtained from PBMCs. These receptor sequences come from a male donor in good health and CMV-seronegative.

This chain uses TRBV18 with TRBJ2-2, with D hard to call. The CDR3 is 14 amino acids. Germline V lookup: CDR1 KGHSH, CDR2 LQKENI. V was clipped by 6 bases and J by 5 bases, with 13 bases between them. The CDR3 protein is CASSPAPGTGELFF. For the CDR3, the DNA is TGTGCCAGCTCGCCTGCCCCAGGTACCGGGGAGCTGTTTTTT.

This CDR3 is CASSLVQGVDAFF. CDR3 in DNA: TGCGCCAGCAGCTTAGTACAGGGTGTAGACGCTTTCTTT. The rearrangement uses TRBV5-1 and TRBJ1-1, with D perhaps TRBD1 (6 bases). This CDR3 is built from 13 residues. The germline CDR1 and CDR2 sequences are SGHRS and YFSETQ. V lost 2 bases and J 11 bases, leaving 16 bases between the germline ends.

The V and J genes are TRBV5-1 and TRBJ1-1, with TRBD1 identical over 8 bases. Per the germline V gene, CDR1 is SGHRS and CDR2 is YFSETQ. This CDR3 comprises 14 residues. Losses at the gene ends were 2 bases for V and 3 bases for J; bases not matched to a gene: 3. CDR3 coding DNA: TGCGCCAGCAGCTTTCCGGGACAGGACACTGAAGCTTTCTTT. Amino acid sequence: CASSFPGQDTEAFF.

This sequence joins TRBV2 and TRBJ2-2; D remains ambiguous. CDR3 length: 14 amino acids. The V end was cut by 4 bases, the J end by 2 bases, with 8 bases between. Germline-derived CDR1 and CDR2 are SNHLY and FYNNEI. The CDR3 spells CASSGQLNTGELFF. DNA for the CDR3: TGTGCCAGCAGTGGGCAGTTAAACACCGGGGAGCTGTTTTTT.

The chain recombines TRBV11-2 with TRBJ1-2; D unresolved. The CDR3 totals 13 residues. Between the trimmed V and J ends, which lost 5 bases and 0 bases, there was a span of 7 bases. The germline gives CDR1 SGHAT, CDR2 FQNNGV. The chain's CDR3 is CASSPDTNYGYTF. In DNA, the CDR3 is TGTGCCAGCAGCCCCGACACTAACTATGGCTACACCTTC.

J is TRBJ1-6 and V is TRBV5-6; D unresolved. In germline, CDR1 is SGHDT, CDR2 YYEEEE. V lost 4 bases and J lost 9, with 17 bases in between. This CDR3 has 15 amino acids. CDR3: CASSPGGRVSSPLHF. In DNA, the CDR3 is TGTGCCAGCAGCCCCGGCGGTCGGGTCAGTTCACCCCTCCACTTT.

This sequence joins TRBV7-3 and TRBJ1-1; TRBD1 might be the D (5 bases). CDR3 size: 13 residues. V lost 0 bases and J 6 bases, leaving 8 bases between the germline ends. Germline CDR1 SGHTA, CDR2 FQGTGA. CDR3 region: CASSLTMTAEAFF. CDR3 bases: TGTGCCAGCAGCTTAACGATGACAGCTGAAGCTTTCTTT.

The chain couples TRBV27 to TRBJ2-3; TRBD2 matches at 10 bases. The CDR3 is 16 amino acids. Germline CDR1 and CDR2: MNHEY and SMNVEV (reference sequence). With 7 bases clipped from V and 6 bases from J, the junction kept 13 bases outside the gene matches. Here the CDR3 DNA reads TGTGCCAGCACCCCGGGTAGCGGGGGGCTAATGGATACGCAGTATTTT. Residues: CASTPGSGGLMDTQYF.

The CDR3, as DNA: TGCGCCAGCAGCGGCTCCGGGACAGGGAATTACGAGCAGTACTTC. Translation: CASSGSGTGNYEQYF. V gene TRBV5-1 combines with J gene TRBJ2-7, with TRBD1 matching 9 bases. CDR3 length: 15 amino acids. With V trimmed by 4 bases and J by 4 bases, 9 bases remained unmatched. The germline gives CDR1 SGHRS, CDR2 YFSETQ.